This entry lists 23 T cell receptor beta chains sequenced from one sample in a study of cytomegalovirus exposure and HLA in healthy donors. With 60 Vbeta and 13 Jbeta primers, the PCR was carried out. The repertoire was sequenced with immunoSEQ multiplex PCR; TCRdb's copy has only in-frame clones and lacks some. Of 90,000 to 140,000 clones listed, approximately 86% were seen once; the top ten hold over 5%. Sequencing was carried out using PBMCs. These TCRs come from a man aged 18 to 29 in good health and CMV-seronegative.

The V and J genes are TRBV28 and TRBJ2-3, with a possible D match to TRBD1 (6 bases). From germline, CDR1 is MDHEN and CDR2 SYDVKM. CDR3 size: 14 residues. Trimming pared 9 bases from V and 0 bases from J, leaving 13 bases between. The CDR3 nucleotides are TGTGCCAGTGCTGGACAGCTGAGCACAGATACGCAGTATTTT. Its translation: CASAGQLSTDTQYF.

The chain combines TRBV28 with TRBJ2-2; 7 positions match TRBD2. With 8 bases clipped from V and 2 bases from J, the junction kept 5 bases outside the gene matches. The length of the CDR3 is 14 residues. Germline V gene data show CDR1 as MDHEN and CDR2 as SYDVKM. The CDR3 reads CASGLAANTGELFF. Written as DNA, the CDR3 is TGTGCCAGCGGTCTAGCGGCAAACACCGGGGAGCTGTTTTTT.

The rearrangement links TRBV27 to TRBJ2-3; tentative D call: TRBD2 (5 bases). From germline, CDR1 is MNHEY and CDR2 SMNVEV (reference sequence). The CDR3 contains 15 residues. V shed 4 bases and J shed 4 bases, with 15 bases lying between them. The CDR3 DNA reads as TGTGCCAGCAGTTCCTGGAGGAACAATCCAGATACGCAGTATTTT. Translation: CASSSWRNNPDTQYF.

J is TRBJ1-1 and V is TRBV5-5; D may be TRBD1 (6 bases). The CDR3 spans 13 residues. Germline V gene data show CDR1 as SGHKS and CDR2 as YYEKEE (reference sequence). V shed 7 bases and J shed 7 bases, with 17 bases lying between them. For the CDR3, the DNA is TGTGCCAGCCAATTCCAGGGGATTGGTGAAGCTTTCTTT. This encodes CASQFQGIGEAFF.

The chain uses TRBV2 and TRBJ1-4; 8 bases agree with TRBD1. The CDR3 is 14 residues long. The V and J ends lost 6 bases and 7 bases, in that order; junction bases with no gene match: 7. CDR1 is SNHLY and CDR2 is FYNNEI in the germline V gene. This chain's CDR3 is CASRKGTGGEKLFF. CDR3 in DNA: TGTGCCAGCAGAAAAGGGACAGGAGGTGAAAAACTGTTTTTT.

Concerning this clone: Additional DNA sequences in this sample encode the identical CDR3. The chain carries TRBV6-5 and TRBJ1-3, with D possibly matching TRBD1 (5 bases). CDR3 size: 12 residues. V dropped 10 bases and J dropped 10 bases, with 17 bases sitting between them. Germline lookup yields CDR1 MNHEY and CDR2 SVGAGI. This CDR3 reads CATLGGARTIYF. In nucleotides, the CDR3 is TGTGCCACCCTTGGTGGGGCAAGGACCATATATTTT.

The gene calls are TRBV4-1 and TRBJ2-1; D may be TRBD2 (6 bases). V was clipped by 3 bases and J by 2 bases, with 20 bases between them. The CDR3 consists of 18 residues. Germline CDR1 reads MGHRA; CDR2 reads YSYEKL. CDR3: CASSQVRTILPAYNEQFF. The CDR3 DNA reads as TGCGCCAGCAGCCAGGTGAGGACTATTTTACCAGCCTACAATGAGCAGTTCTTC.

There are a few counts of this clone. The chain has TRBV19 and TRBJ1-1, with D perhaps TRBD1 (6 bases). Germline CDR1 reads LNHDA; CDR2 reads SQIVND (reference sequence). This CDR3 has 17 amino acids. V shed 7 bases and J shed 0 bases, with 21 bases lying between them. Written as DNA, the CDR3 is TGTGCCAGTAAGACAGGTCGGTGGAAAAAGATGAACACTGAAGCTTTCTTT. Translation gives CASKTGRWKKMNTEAFF.

The chain recombines TRBV7-2 with TRBJ1-4; 9 bases are a match to TRBD1. The ends lost 2 bases at V and 8 bases at J; junction bases unmatched: 3. Germline lookup yields CDR1 SGHTA and CDR2 FQGNSA. The CDR3 consists of 14 residues. CDR3 loop: CASSLYRGQEKLFF. The CDR3 DNA follows: TGTGCCAGCAGCTTATACAGGGGGCAGGAAAAACTGTTTTTT.

This chain connects TRBV19 to TRBJ2-2; no clear D gene. From germline, CDR1 is LNHDA and CDR2 SQIVND (reference sequence). The V end was cut by 9 bases, the J end by 8 bases, with 19 bases between. CDR3 length equals 14 residues. CDR3 bases: TGTGCCAGCCCGAGTCCCGCCCCGCTGGGGGAGCTGTTTTTT. Its translation: CASPSPAPLGELFF. Combining the CDR3 with reference TRBV19 and TRBJ2-2 gives the whole variable domain DGGITQSPKYLFRKEGQNVTLSCEQNLNHDAMYWYRQDPGQGLRLIYYSQIVNDFQKGDIAEGYSVSREKKESFPLTVTSAQKNPTAFYLCASPSPAPLGELFFGEGSRLTVL.

In DNA form, the CDR3 reads TGTGCCAGCAGCTTAACGGCAGCGGAAGAGACCCAGTACTTC. This gives the protein CASSLTAAEETQYF. The chain uses TRBV7-6 and TRBJ2-5; tentatively, D is TRBD2 (5 bases). Trimming removed 2 bases from V and 3 bases from J, with 10 bases in between. CDR1 SGHVS and CDR2 FNYEAQ come from the germline V gene. The CDR3 contains 14 residues.

The chain is built from TRBV18 and TRBJ1-1, with 9 bases matching TRBD1. CDR1 is KGHSH, CDR2 LQKENI, per germline. This CDR3 is 17 amino acids long. V was pared by 3 bases and J by 2 bases, with 10 bases of the junction left unmatched. The CDR3 nucleotides read TGTGCCAGCTCACCGGCGGGGACAGGGTTTCGTAACACTGAAGCTTTCTTT. Translation gives CASSPAGTGFRNTEAFF.

The chain employs TRBV28 and TRBJ2-5, with TRBD1 matching over 7 bases. The germline V gene has CDR1 MDHEN and CDR2 SYDVKM. The CDR3 is 12 residues long. V shed 5 bases, J shed 7 bases, and the junction held 4 bases outside the gene matches. Here the CDR3 reads CASSRRQGTQYF. The CDR3 DNA reads as TGTGCCAGCAGTCGTCGACAGGGGACCCAGTACTTC.

The chain uses TRBV6-1 and TRBJ2-7; 13 bases line up with TRBD2. V dropped 7 bases and J dropped 6; count of bases not matched to a gene: 9. This CDR3 has 15 residues. Germline V gene data show CDR1 as MNHNS and CDR2 as SASEGT. In DNA form, the CDR3 reads TGTGCCAGCACCGCCTCGGGACTAGCGGGAAGCGAGCAGTACTTC. Translation gives CASTASGLAGSEQYF.

This clone was observed a few times. The chain joins TRBV9 to TRBJ1-1, with a weak D call TRBD1 (5 bases). CDR1 and CDR2 (germline): SGDLS, YYNGEE. The CDR3 spans 14 residues. V dropped 4 bases and J dropped 4 bases, with 14 bases sitting between them. The CDR3 is CASSPIGGSTEAFF. CDR3 DNA: TGTGCCAGCAGCCCCATTGGGGGGTCCACTGAAGCTTTCTTT.

The gene calls are TRBV5-1 and TRBJ2-1; 7 bases fit TRBD1. This CDR3 comprises 15 residues. Germline V gene lookup returns CDR1 SGHRS and CDR2 YFSETQ. J was trimmed by 2 bases and V by 4 bases; bases with no gene match: 6. CDR3 nucleotides: TGCGCCAGCAGCCCAGGGGGTTGGGCCTACAATGAGCAGTTCTTC. Translating it yields CASSPGGWAYNEQFF.

The V gene is TRBV7-8, the J gene TRBJ1-3; 7 bases align to TRBD1. The CDR3 has 14 residues. V lost 4 bases and J lost 1; bases outside the gene matches: 1. Germline CDR1 SGHVS, CDR2 FQNEAQ. The CDR3, as DNA: TGTGCCAGCAGCTCGACAGGGTCTGGAAACACCATATATTTT. This encodes CASSSTGSGNTIYF.

The J gene is TRBJ2-5, the V gene TRBV5-1, with 9 bases that match TRBD2. The germline V gene encodes CDR1 SGHRS and CDR2 YFSETQ. The CDR3 is made up of 14 amino acids. Trimming removed 3 bases from V and 3 bases from J; junction bases left unmatched: 3. The CDR3 coding sequence is TGCGCCAGCAGCTGGGCTAGCGGGGAAGAGACCCAGTACTTC. This gives the protein CASSWASGEETQYF. The whole variable domain, filled in from reference TRBV5-1 and TRBJ2-5, reads KAGVTQTPRYLIKTRGQQVTLSCSPISGHRSVSWYQQTPGQGLQFLFEYFSETQRNKGNFPGRFSGRQFSNSRSEMNVSTLELGDSALYLCASSWASGEETQYFGPGTRLLVL.

The genes are TRBV29-1 and TRBJ2-7, with a weak D call TRBD2 (6 bases). Between the trimmed V and J ends, which lost 3 bases and 0 bases, there was a span of 9 bases. Germline CDR1 and CDR2: SQVTM and ANQGSEA. This CDR3 comprises 13 residues. The CDR3 sequence is CSVEDGSSYEQYF. The CDR3 DNA sequence: TGCAGCGTTGAGGACGGGAGCTCCTACGAGCAGTACTTC.

The gene calls are TRBV5-4 and TRBJ1-1, with TRBD1 as a possible D gene (6 bases). Germline V lookup: CDR1 SGHNT, CDR2 YYREEE (reference sequence). This CDR3 region has 15 residues. V was cut by 4 bases and J by 1 base, with 14 bases left in between. The CDR3 nucleotides read TGTGCCAGCAGCCGCCCGGGACAAGGGAACACTGAAGCTTTCTTT. This gives the protein CASSRPGQGNTEAFF.

This rearrangement joins TRBV5-1 to TRBJ1-2; 7 bases fit TRBD1. The V gene end was trimmed by 4 bases and the J gene end by 6 bases; junction bases not matched to a gene: 6. The CDR3 covers 13 residues. Germline assignment: CDR1 SGHRS and CDR2 YFSETQ. In DNA, the CDR3 is TGCGCCAGCAGCAGGGACAGCCGCCATGGCTACACCTTC. It is translated as CASSRDSRHGYTF.

A few counts support this clone. This rearrangement joins TRBV11-2 to TRBJ1-2; 8 bases are a match to TRBD1. The CDR3 is 13 amino acids. The J segment lost 3 bases and the V segment lost 3 bases, leaving 0 bases of the junction unmatched. The germline CDR1 and CDR2 sequences are SGHAT and FQNNGV. CDR3 nucleotide sequence: TGTGCCAGCAGCTTGGACAGGGACTATGGCTACACCTTC. Protein product: CASSLDRDYGYTF.

By share, this clone ranks as medium-sized (0.01 to 0.1%). The CDR3 loop reads CASSLDPGRHDNEQFF. The CDR3 nucleotides are TGTGCCAGCAGCTTGGATCCGGGTAGGCACGACAATGAGCAGTTCTTC. The V and J genes are TRBV5-4 and TRBJ2-1; D not resolved. This CDR3 region has 16 residues. CDR1 is SGHNT and CDR2 is YYREEE in the germline V gene (reference sequence). With 0 bases removed from V and 5 bases from J, the gap between germline ends came to 15 bases.